This T cell receptor (beta chain) is from a study of vaccination and CD4 T cells after COVID-19. Study-wide background: Overlapping spike peptides served as the stimulus for the cells. These peptides came from SARS-CoV-2 and from the common cold coronaviruses HCoV-NL63, HCoV-OC43 and HCoV-229E.

Documented treatment: approximately 9-day PBMC culture with coronavirus spike peptide pools or control peptides (ViraFEST assay). Sequenced with the Oncomine TCR Beta short-read assay was DNA taken from cultured CD4+ T cells. TCRdb fed the PCR reads into MiXCR, producing one record per CDR3 protein. The sample carries about 8,500 distinct CDR3 sequences, roughly 24% recorded once. Study findings and constraints: Detection of a median around 83% of reactive clones in convalescent patients was confined to the period after vaccination. Median counts of SARS-CoV-2-reactive clonotypes increased from roughly 19 to 38; this difference was not significant.

The CDR3 sequence is 15 residues long. V gave up 0 bases and J gave up 4 bases, with 12 bases separating them. CDR1 and CDR2 (germline): MNHEY, SVGAGI. This clonotype is deemed medium-sized. Its antigen is undetermined. The sequenced material came from cultured CD4+ T cells from blood. V gene TRBV6-5 combines with J gene TRBJ1-2; D gene uncertain. This clonotype was sampled from a human donor with COVID-19. CDR3 nucleotide sequence: TGTGCCAGCAGTTACTCGAACGGTGGTGCCTATGGCTACACCTTC. It yields the protein CASSYSNGGAYGYTF.